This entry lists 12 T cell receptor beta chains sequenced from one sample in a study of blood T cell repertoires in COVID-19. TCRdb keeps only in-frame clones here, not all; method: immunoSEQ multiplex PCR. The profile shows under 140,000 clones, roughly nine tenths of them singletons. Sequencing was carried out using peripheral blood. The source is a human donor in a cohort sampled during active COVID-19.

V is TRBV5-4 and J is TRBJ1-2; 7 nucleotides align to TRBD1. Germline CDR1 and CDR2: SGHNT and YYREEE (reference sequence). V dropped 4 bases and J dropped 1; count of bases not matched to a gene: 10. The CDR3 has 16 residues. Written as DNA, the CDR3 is TGTGCCAGCAGCCCGAGGGACAGTTCATATAACTATGGCTACACCTTC. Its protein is CASSPRDSSYNYGYTF.

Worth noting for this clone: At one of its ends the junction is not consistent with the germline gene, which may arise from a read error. CDR3 bases: TGTACCAGCAGCTTCAGCGGGGGCAAGACCTACGAGCAGTACTTC. This gives the protein CTSSFSGGKTYEQYF. The J gene is TRBJ2-7, the V gene TRBV28, with 8 bases that match TRBD2. The CDR3 totals 15 residues. The germline V gene encodes CDR1 MDHEN and CDR2 SYDVKM.

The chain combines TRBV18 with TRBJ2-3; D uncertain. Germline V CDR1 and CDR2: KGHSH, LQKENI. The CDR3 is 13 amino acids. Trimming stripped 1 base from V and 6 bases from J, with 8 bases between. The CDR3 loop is CASSPQPEDTQYF. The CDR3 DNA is TGTGCCAGCTCACCACAACCTGAGGATACGCAGTATTTT.

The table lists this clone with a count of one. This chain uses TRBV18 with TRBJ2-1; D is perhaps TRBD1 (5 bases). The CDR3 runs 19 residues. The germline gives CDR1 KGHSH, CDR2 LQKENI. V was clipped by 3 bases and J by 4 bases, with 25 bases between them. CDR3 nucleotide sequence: TGTGCCAGCTCACCTTCATCCCCCAAAAGACTTACAGGATACAATGAGCAGTTCTTC. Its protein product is CASSPSSPKRLTGYNEQFF.

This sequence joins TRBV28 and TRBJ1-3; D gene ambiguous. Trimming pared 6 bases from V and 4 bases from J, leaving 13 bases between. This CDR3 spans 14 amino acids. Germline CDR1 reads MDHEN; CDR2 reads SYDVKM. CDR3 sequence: CASRGAIGGNTIYF. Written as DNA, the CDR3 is TGTGCCAGCAGAGGAGCCATTGGAGGAAACACCATATATTTT. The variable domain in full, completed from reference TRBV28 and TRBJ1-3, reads DVKVTQSSRYLVKRTGEKVFLECVQDMDHENMFWYRQDPGLGLRLIYFSYDVKMKEKGDIPEGYSVSREKKERFSLILESASTNQTSMYLCASRGAIGGNTIYFGEGSWLTVV.

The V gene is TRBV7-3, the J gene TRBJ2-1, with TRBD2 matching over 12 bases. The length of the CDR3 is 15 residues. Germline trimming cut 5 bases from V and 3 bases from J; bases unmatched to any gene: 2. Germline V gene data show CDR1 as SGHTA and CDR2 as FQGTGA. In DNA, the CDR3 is TGTGCCAGCAGCGAGGGACTAGCGGGCTACAATGAGCAGTTCTTC. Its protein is CASSEGLAGYNEQFF.

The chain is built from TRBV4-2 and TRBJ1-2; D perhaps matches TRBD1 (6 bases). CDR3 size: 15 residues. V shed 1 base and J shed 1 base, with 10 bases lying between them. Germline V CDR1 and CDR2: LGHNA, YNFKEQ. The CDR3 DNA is TGTGCCAGCAGCCAAGGTCAAGGGGGTAACTATGGCTACACCTTC. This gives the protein CASSQGQGGNYGYTF.

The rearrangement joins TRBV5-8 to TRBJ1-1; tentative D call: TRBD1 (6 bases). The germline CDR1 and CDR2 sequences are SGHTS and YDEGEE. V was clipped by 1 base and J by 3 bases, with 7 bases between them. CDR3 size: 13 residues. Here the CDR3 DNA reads TGTGCCAGCAGCTTGAACAGGGACACTGAAGCTTTCTTT. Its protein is CASSLNRDTEAFF. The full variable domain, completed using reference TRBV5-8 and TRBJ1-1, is EAGVTQSPTHLIKTRGQQATLRCSPISGHTSVYWYQQALGLGLQFLLWYDEGEERNRGNFPPRFSGRQFPNYSSELNVNALELEDSALYLCASSLNRDTEAFFGQGTRLTVV.

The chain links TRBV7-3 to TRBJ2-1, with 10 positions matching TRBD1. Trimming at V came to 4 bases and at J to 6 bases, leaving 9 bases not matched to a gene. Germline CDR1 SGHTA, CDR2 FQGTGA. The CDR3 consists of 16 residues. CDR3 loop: CASSSSGTGVSNEQFF. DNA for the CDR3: TGTGCCAGCAGCTCATCCGGGACAGGGGTTAGCAATGAGCAGTTCTTC.

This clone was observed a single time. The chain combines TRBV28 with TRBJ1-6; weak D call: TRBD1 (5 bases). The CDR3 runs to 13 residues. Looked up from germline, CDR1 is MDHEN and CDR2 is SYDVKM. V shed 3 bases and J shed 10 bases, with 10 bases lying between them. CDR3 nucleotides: TGTGCCAGCAGTTTTCAGGGTTGGTCACCCCTCCACTTT. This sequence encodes CASSFQGWSPLHF. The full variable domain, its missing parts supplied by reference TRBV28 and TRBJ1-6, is DVKVTQSSRYLVKRTGEKVFLECVQDMDHENMFWYRQDPGLGLRLIYFSYDVKMKEKGDIPEGYSVSREKKERFSLILESASTNQTSMYLCASSFQGWSPLHFGNGTRLTVT.

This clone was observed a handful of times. The CDR3: CAWSYGRARTEAFF. The CDR3 bases are TGTGCCTGGAGTTATGGGAGGGCTCGCACTGAAGCTTTCTTT. The chain uses TRBV30 and TRBJ1-1; D remains unclear. There are 14 residues in the CDR3. In germline, CDR1 is GTSNPN, CDR2 SVGIG (reference sequence). V lost 2 bases to trimming and J lost 4 bases, with 14 bases between them.

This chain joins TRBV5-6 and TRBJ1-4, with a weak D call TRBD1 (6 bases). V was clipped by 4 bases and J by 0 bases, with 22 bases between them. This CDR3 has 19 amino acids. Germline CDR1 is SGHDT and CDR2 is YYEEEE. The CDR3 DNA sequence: TGTGCCAGCAGCCGTTTGGGTAGGGGGTGGAAGACAACTAATGAAAAACTGTTTTTT. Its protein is CASSRLGRGWKTTNEKLFF.